This TCR beta chain was found in a study of blood T cells in healthy people across ages. Study at large: T cells yielded about one barcoded beta molecule per two cells through template switching.

Trimming removed 4 bases from V and 0 bases from J, with 7 bases in between. Germline CDR1 SQVTM, CDR2 ANQGSEA. The CDR3 has 13 amino acids. This clonotype was observed a handful of times. Using a J-beta primer mix together with a sample-barcoded 5' primer, a second PCR was run for roughly 6 to 11 cycles. TCRdb reanalysed the 5' RACE reads using MiXCR and keeps one entry per CDR3 protein. Among over 1,300,000 distinct CDR3 sequences, around 55% were seen once, and the ten largest hold 6.7%. This rearrangement joins TRBV29-1 to TRBJ2-1, with D uncertain. This clonotype originated in a man aged 18 to 29 in good health. Sample: blood. CDR3 bases: TGCAGCGTTGGCAGTGGCTCCTACAATGAGCAGTTCTTC. Translation: CSVGSGSYNEQFF.